The 28 T cell receptor beta chains below all came from one sample that was sequenced in a study of shared clonotypes between healthy human individuals (dated by TCRdb to 2018 to 2020). Receptors were amplified or captured by the immunoSEQ multiplex PCR assay. TCRdb carries this immuneACCESS record with in-frame sequences only. Its versions omit some clonotypes, under half of them owing to an unresolved V gene in the studies checked, with the rest unexplained. The table for this sample lists over 400,000 clones; around 95% of them were counted only once. The top ten constitute about 0.06% of the sample. Sequenced sample: naive CD4+ T cells sorted from blood. What the cell subset or site label conveys for this sample: CD45RA+ positively selected. All receptors come from a woman in her thirties in good health.

This chain uses TRBV12-1 with TRBJ2-7; TRBD2, the table's D call, lacks a check against the DNA. TRBV12-1 is shown as a pseudogene. The CDR3 contains 14 residues. The CDR3 here is CASSFPTRSHEQYF. CDR3 nucleotides: TGTGCCAGCAGCTTCCCGACTAGGAGCCACGAGCAGTACTTC.

The genes are TRBV19 and TRBJ2-1; no definite D call. From germline, CDR1 is LNHDA and CDR2 SQIVND (reference sequence). Between the trimmed V and J ends, which lost 3 bases and 7 bases, there was a span of 4 bases. This CDR3 comprises 11 residues. CDR3 bases: TGTGCCAGTAGTATGCGAAATGAGCAGTTCTTC. This codes for CASSMRNEQFF.

The chain recombines TRBV7-8 with TRBJ1-6, with 7 bases identical to TRBD1. This CDR3 spans 14 amino acids. Trimming at V came to 3 bases and at J to 7 bases, leaving 3 bases not matched to a gene. The germline gives CDR1 SGHVS, CDR2 FQNEAQ. Here the CDR3 DNA reads TGTGCCAGCAGCTTGACAGGGTTGAATTCACCCCTCCACTTT. Its translation is CASSLTGLNSPLHF.

The rearrangement joins TRBV6-1 to TRBJ2-3; perhaps TRBD2 as D (6 bases). The CDR3 length is 10 residues. Trimming took 8 bases from V and 11 from J, leaving 11 bases between them. CDR1 and CDR2 from the germline V gene are MNHNS and SASEGT. DNA for the CDR3: TGTGCCAGCGGGACTTTCCTGCAGTATTTT. Translating it yields CASGTFLQYF.

This clone has more than one count but fewer than ten. The V gene is TRBV7-9, the J gene TRBJ1-1; D remains ambiguous. The ends were cut back, 8 bases at V and 0 bases at J, with 10 bases in the middle. The CDR3 loop spans 13 amino acids. Looked up from germline, CDR1 is SEHNR and CDR2 is FQNEAQ (reference sequence). The chain's CDR3 is CASQSRLNTEAFF. CDR3 coding DNA: TGTGCCAGCCAGTCCCGGTTGAACACTGAAGCTTTCTTT.

The rearrangement uses TRBV2 and TRBJ1-1, with a weak D call TRBD1 (5 bases). The CDR3 spans 14 residues. Germline CDR1 is SNHLY and CDR2 is FYNNEI. The V gene lost 2 bases and the J gene lost 2 bases, with 9 bases spanning the gap. As DNA, the CDR3 is TGTGCCAGCAGTGAACTGGGACCCAACACTGAAGCTTTCTTT. As protein: CASSELGPNTEAFF.

CDR3 loop: CASSSPQGNREQYF. CDR3 nucleotide sequence: TGTGCCAGCAGCTCACCTCAGGGAAATAGGGAGCAGTACTTC. The chain recombines TRBV7-2 with TRBJ2-7, with D perhaps matching TRBD1 (5 bases). This CDR3 is 14 amino acids long. V was clipped by 4 bases and J by 7 bases, with 17 bases between them. Germline loops: CDR1 SGHTA, CDR2 FQGNSA.

V is TRBV7-8 and J is TRBJ2-7, with 9 bases matching TRBD2. CDR3 size: 14 residues. Germline CDR1 SGHVS, CDR2 FQNEAQ. The trim removed 2 bases at V and 2 bases at J, leaving 1 base unmatched. CDR3 sequence: CASSLRLAAYEQYF. In nucleotides, the CDR3 is TGTGCCAGCAGCTTAAGACTAGCGGCCTACGAGCAGTACTTC.

This chain joins TRBV6-1 and TRBJ2-7, with unresolved D. CDR3 length: 12 amino acids. Trimming shortened V by 8 bases and J by 3 bases, and 11 bases separated the two germline ends. Per the germline V gene, CDR1 is MNHNS and CDR2 is SASEGT. The CDR3 DNA follows: TGTGCCAGCTCTAAAGTTAGCTACGAGCAGTACTTC. It specifies CASSKVSYEQYF.

The chain recombines TRBV28 with TRBJ1-1; the D gene is possibly TRBD1 (5 bases). The CDR3 has 14 amino acids. V was trimmed by 2 bases and J by 1 base, leaving 8 bases between them. Germline CDR1 and CDR2: MDHEN and SYDVKM. This CDR3 reads CASSLGTQNTEAFF. The CDR3 coding sequence is TGTGCCAGCAGTTTAGGGACGCAGAACACTGAAGCTTTCTTT.

The V and J genes are TRBV28 and TRBJ2-3; 10 bases line up with TRBD2. With V trimmed by 5 bases and J by 7 bases, 9 bases remained unmatched. The CDR3 has 15 residues. Germline CDR1 MDHEN, CDR2 SYDVKM. CDR3 loop: CASSPPAGGPHTQYF. The DNA for the CDR3 is TGTGCCAGCAGTCCCCCAGCGGGAGGGCCCCATACGCAGTATTTT.

The chain has TRBV28 and TRBJ2-3; D is uncertain. The CDR3 totals 16 residues. V gave up 6 bases and J gave up 3 bases, with 19 bases separating them. CDR1 and CDR2 from the germline V gene are MDHEN and SYDVKM. The CDR3 DNA reads TGTGCCAGCAGCACCCTCGAAGGCGCCTGGACAGATACGCAGTATTTT. This gives the protein CASSTLEGAWTDTQYF.

The V and J genes are TRBV4-2 and TRBJ2-7; D is perhaps TRBD2 (5 bases). CDR3 length equals 16 residues. Trimming stripped 4 bases from V and 0 bases from J, with 16 bases between. Germline CDR1 is LGHNA and CDR2 is YNFKEQ. The CDR3: CASSPGGSESSYEQYF. The CDR3 DNA reads as TGTGCCAGCAGCCCCGGCGGTAGCGAGAGCTCCTACGAGCAGTACTTC.

The chain couples TRBV4-1 to TRBJ2-4; D is ambiguous. CDR3 size: 15 residues. Germline V CDR1 and CDR2: MGHRA, YSYEKL. Trimming pared 3 bases from V and 0 bases from J, leaving 9 bases between. CDR3 nucleotides: TGCGCCAGCAGCCATTTCAGGTTAGCCAAAAACATTCAGTACTTC. Its translation is CASSHFRLAKNIQYF.

This clone has a handful of counts. This CDR3 is also generated by other DNA sequences in the sample. The chain joins TRBV28 to TRBJ2-7; D remains unclear. This CDR3 region has 11 residues. The V end was cut by 5 bases, the J end by 3 bases, with 5 bases between. Per the germline V gene, CDR1 is MDHEN and CDR2 is SYDVKM. The CDR3, as DNA: TGTGCCAGCAGTCCCCTCTACGAGCAGTACTTC. Residues: CASSPLYEQYF.

The chain links TRBV4-1 to TRBJ2-7; no clear D gene. V lost 4 bases and J lost 3, with 16 bases in between. Germline assignment: CDR1 MGHRA and CDR2 YSYEKL. This CDR3 contains 15 residues. The CDR3 nucleotides are TGCGCCAGCAGCCCCCCCATGGGCGGAAACTACGAGCAGTACTTC. Encoded protein: CASSPPMGGNYEQYF.

The rearrangement uses TRBV5-1 and TRBJ2-2, with 8 bases lining up with TRBD2. This CDR3 region has 16 residues. CDR1 and CDR2 from the germline V gene are SGHRS and YFSETQ. With V trimmed by 4 bases and J by 1 base, 6 bases remained unmatched. The CDR3 here is CASSLLAAMNTGELFF. CDR3 bases: TGCGCCAGCAGCCTACTAGCGGCAATGAACACCGGGGAGCTGTTTTTT.

This sequence joins TRBV15 and TRBJ2-5; tentatively, D is TRBD2 (6 bases). Germline CDR1 reads LNHNV; CDR2 reads YYDKDF (reference sequence). CDR3 length equals 16 residues. V was trimmed by 2 bases and J by 2 bases, leaving 15 bases between them. In DNA, the CDR3 is TGTGCCACCAGCAGACCGGGACTCGGAAATCAAGAGACCCAGTACTTC. Translated: CATSRPGLGNQETQYF.

This chain connects TRBV6-6 to TRBJ2-5; 11 bases match TRBD2. The ends lost 5 bases at V and 4 bases at J; junction bases unmatched: 9. This CDR3 is 16 amino acids long. Germline CDR1 MNHNY, CDR2 SVGAGI (reference sequence). The CDR3 DNA is TGTGCCAGCAGTCAACCCGTTAGCGGGAGGGGAGAGACCCAGTACTTC. Translation gives CASSQPVSGRGETQYF.

The chain joins TRBV19 to TRBJ2-4; TRBD2 might be the D (5 bases). The ends were cut back, 3 bases at V and 3 bases at J, with 15 bases in the middle. CDR3 length: 16 residues. From germline, CDR1 is LNHDA and CDR2 SQIVND (reference sequence). The CDR3 DNA is TGTGCCAGTAGTATTCCGGGGAGCCTGGGCAAAAACATTCAGTACTTC. Translation: CASSIPGSLGKNIQYF.

The chain joins TRBV4-1 to TRBJ2-1; D might be TRBD2 (6 bases). Germline values: CDR1 MGHRA, CDR2 YSYEKL. Trimming removed 0 bases at V and 4 bases at J, with 13 bases between. The CDR3 length is 16 residues. The CDR3 here is CASSQDRAGPYNEQFF. CDR3 coding DNA: TGCGCCAGCAGCCAAGATAGGGCGGGACCGTACAATGAGCAGTTCTTC.

The CDR3 DNA reads TGCAGTGCAGGGACGGGGGAGACCCAGTACTTC. Protein sequence: CSAGTGETQYF. The chain is built from TRBV20-1 and TRBJ2-5; D possibly uses TRBD1 or TRBD2 (5 bases each). Trimming shortened V by 6 bases and J by 5 bases, and 10 bases separated the two germline ends. Germline CDR1 DFQATT, CDR2 SNEGSKA (reference sequence). The CDR3 consists of 11 residues.

The chain is built from TRBV7-9 and TRBJ2-7; the match to TRBD1 covers 8 bases. The CDR3 runs to 15 residues. The germline CDR1 and CDR2 sequences are SEHNR and FQNEAQ (reference sequence). V lost 5 bases to trimming and J lost 3 bases; unmatched junction nucleotides: 9. CDR3 coding DNA: TGTGCCAGCAGCCCCAGGACCGGACAGGGCTACGAGCAGTACTTC. Its translation: CASSPRTGQGYEQYF.

The chain links TRBV7-9 to TRBJ2-2; D gene uncertain. The ends were cut back, 6 bases at V and 1 base at J, with 3 bases in the middle. The CDR3 loop spans 12 amino acids. Germline-derived CDR1 and CDR2 are SEHNR and FQNEAQ (reference sequence). The CDR3 DNA reads as TGTGCCAGCAGAGAGAACACCGGGGAGCTGTTTTTT. This encodes CASRENTGELFF.

This sequence joins TRBV11-2 and TRBJ2-7, with D maybe TRBD2 (6 bases). Between the trimmed V and J ends, which lost 7 bases and 4 bases, there was a span of 20 bases. Per germline, CDR1 SGHAT and CDR2 FQNNGV. The length of the CDR3 is 15 residues. CDR3 amino acids: CASTTLREAPYEQYF. The CDR3 DNA reads as TGTGCCAGCACCACCCTGAGGGAGGCCCCATACGAGCAGTACTTC.

This clone was found once. The J gene is TRBJ2-3, the V gene TRBV5-1; TRBD2 matches 8 bases. J gave up 2 bases and V 4 bases, and 6 bases lay outside the gene matches. The CDR3 has 15 residues. CDR1 and CDR2 (germline): SGHRS, YFSETQ. The CDR3 sequence: CASSPGTRYTDTQYF. CDR3 nucleotide sequence: TGCGCCAGCAGCCCCGGGACTAGGTACACAGATACGCAGTATTTT.

This clone was recorded only once. This chain links TRBV28 with TRBJ2-1; 7 positions match TRBD1. In germline, CDR1 is MDHEN, CDR2 SYDVKM. V shed 8 bases, J shed 8 bases, and the junction held 12 bases outside the gene matches. The CDR3 has 14 residues. The CDR3 DNA reads as TGTGCCAGCCGTATAGGACAGGCCCTGGATGAGCAGTTCTTC. This translates into CASRIGQALDEQFF.

The chain recombines TRBV29-1 with TRBJ2-1; 8 bases match TRBD2. CDR1 is SQVTM, CDR2 ANQGSEA, per germline. The V gene end was trimmed by 0 bases and the J gene end by 5 bases; junction bases not matched to a gene: 9. The CDR3 runs 16 residues. The chain's CDR3 is CSVEDSRAGANNEQFF. The CDR3, as DNA: TGCAGCGTTGAAGATTCTAGAGCGGGAGCAAACAATGAGCAGTTCTTC.